This T cell receptor (beta chain) derives from a study of cytomegalovirus exposure and HLA in healthy donors. Study-level results: The classifier reportedly diagnosed cytomegalovirus status with high sensitivity and specificity.

Remarks on this clone: The antigen remains unidentified.

This CDR3 is built from 11 residues. Trimming removed 2 bases from V and 4 bases from J, with 2 bases in between. Per germline, CDR1 MNHNS and CDR2 SASEGT. PCR involved 60 Vbeta and 13 Jbeta primers. TCRdb keeps only in-frame clones here, not all; method: immunoSEQ multiplex PCR. Of roughly 170,000 clones detected, 77% appear once; the ten largest clones hold about 1.5%. The sample consisted of PBMCs. The receptor comes from a woman under 40 in good health and CMV-seronegative. The chain is built from TRBV6-1 and TRBJ1-2; D is unresolved. The CDR3 DNA reads TGTGCCAGCAGTGAACTCTATGGCTACACCTTC. It encodes CASSELYGYTF.